This TCR beta chain was captured by sequencing in a study of blood T cell repertoires in COVID-19. This clone appeared a single time. After removal of 0 bases from V and 4 bases from J, the junction contained 9 bases not matched to a gene. The CDR3 covers 18 residues. Original handling: Amplified reference gene primers provided the basis for estimating nucleated cell counts. Profiled with immunoSEQ multiplex PCR; TCRdb holds only in-frame clones, not every one. That table supplies the V and J calls and clone size; D and trimming were determined from the DNA. This sample has 70,000 to 100,000 clones, with more than 80% found just once.

This sequence joins TRBV23-1 and TRBJ1-5, with TRBD1 matching over 10 bases. TRBV23-1 carries the ORF label, with uncertain function. Sequencing input: peripheral blood. This TCR derives from a human donor in a cohort sampled during active COVID-19. The CDR3 DNA reads as TGCGCCAGCAGTCAATCGTTTAGGGACAGGGGAGTAAATCAGCCCCAGCATTTT. Amino acids: CASSQSFRDRGVNQPQHF.